Below, 13 T cell receptor beta chains from the same sample are listed, as sequenced in a study of spatial heterogeneity in lung cancer (dated 2019 in TCRdb). Libraries were prepared through 5' RACE. The sequencer listed for this sample is NextSeq 500. TCRdb trimmed the raw reads at Q25, called clones with MiXCR and kept productive beta chains. For every CDR3 protein sequence, its rows merge into one entry that carries the most common genes and DNA. The sample records approximately 82,000 distinct CDR3 sequences, around 12% of which are singletons. The ten most abundant clones make up around 4.6% of the sample. Read against the paper, the sample's time point label means: sample taken at primary tumor resection. Without any cell sorting, TCR sequencing was performed on whole RNA extracted either from tumor and nontumor lung tissue or from cryopreserved PBMC samples. Sequencing used PBMCs, obtained at surgery. The receptors originated from a male donor with early-stage non-small cell lung cancer.

V is TRBV29-1 and J is TRBJ2-2; TRBD1 agrees at 7 bases. This CDR3 has 13 residues. V shed 2 bases, J shed 5 bases, and the junction held 2 bases outside the gene matches. Germline-derived CDR1 and CDR2 are SQVTM and ANQGSEA. CDR3 sequence: CSVEQTGTGELFF. The DNA of the CDR3 is TGCAGCGTTGAACAGACAGGGACCGGGGAGCTGTTTTTT.

This clonotype was seen once. The V gene is TRBV4-1, the J gene TRBJ2-3, with 8 bases lining up with TRBD2. Trimming took 3 bases from V and 6 from J; bases not matched to a gene: 5. The CDR3 consists of 14 residues. Germline CDR1 and CDR2: MGHRA and YSYEKL. This CDR3 is CASSQRAGADTQYF. In DNA, the CDR3 is TGCGCCAGCAGCCAGAGAGCGGGAGCCGATACGCAGTATTTT.

The genes are TRBV6-5 and TRBJ1-1; 7 bases align to TRBD1. V was clipped by 2 bases and J by 0 bases; unmatched bases: 3. The CDR3 totals 15 residues. Germline V gene lookup returns CDR1 MNHEY and CDR2 SVGAGI. CDR3 sequence (DNA): TGTGCCAGCAGTTACGGACAGGAAATGAACACTGAAGCTTTCTTT. This gives the protein CASSYGQEMNTEAFF.

V gene TRBV7-9 combines with J gene TRBJ1-4, with D possibly being TRBD1 (6 bases). Trimming left V 6 bases short and J 6 bases short, with 17 bases between. The V gene's germline CDR1 is SEHNR and CDR2 FQNEAQ (reference sequence). The CDR3 runs to 15 residues. CDR3 bases: TGTGCCAGCAGTCGTTCAGGGGTTTGGGATGAAAAACTGTTTTTT. It specifies CASSRSGVWDEKLFF.

V gene TRBV29-1 combines with J gene TRBJ1-1, with D possibly TRBD1 on 5 matching bases. V was clipped by 5 bases and J by 4 bases, with 20 bases between them. This CDR3 contains 15 residues. Germline lookup yields CDR1 SQVTM and CDR2 ANQGSEA. The CDR3, as DNA: TGCAGCGTTATCCAGGGTGGGGAATTGGGCACTGAAGCTTTCTTT. Translated: CSVIQGGELGTEAFF.

This clonotype was counted a few times. V usage is TRBV19 and J usage is TRBJ2-5, with D unclear. The CDR3 spans 13 residues. CDR1 and CDR2 from the germline V gene are LNHDA and SQIVND (reference sequence). Trimming left V 0 bases short and J 6 bases short, with 8 bases between. The CDR3 coding sequence is TGTGCCAGTAGTATAGATAGGGCCAAGACCCAGTACTTC. Translating gives CASSIDRAKTQYF.

The rearrangement uses TRBV11-2 and TRBJ2-1; 14 bases are shared with TRBD2. With V trimmed by 6 bases and J by 7 bases, 11 bases remained unmatched. This CDR3 spans 17 amino acids. The germline CDR1 and CDR2 sequences are SGHAT and FQNNGV. CDR3 protein: CASREPGLAGAGNEQFF. The CDR3 DNA sequence: TGTGCCAGCAGGGAGCCGGGACTAGCGGGAGCCGGGAATGAGCAGTTCTTC.

The chain joins TRBV2 to TRBJ2-7, with D perhaps TRBD1 (5 bases). Trimming removed 7 bases from V and 5 bases from J, with 15 bases in between. The CDR3 sequence is 13 residues long. Germline CDR1 SNHLY, CDR2 FYNNEI. The CDR3 is CASTQGPVNEQYF. The CDR3 DNA sequence: TGTGCCAGCACCCAGGGCCCCGTCAACGAGCAGTACTTC.

In this sample, this clonotype turned up a few times. The chain recombines TRBV5-4 with TRBJ2-2; D not certain. Trimming cost V 4 bases and J 1 base, with 11 bases left between them. Per germline, CDR1 SGHNT and CDR2 YYREEE (reference sequence). CDR3 length: 15 residues. CDR3: CASSPSLGNTGELFF. In DNA, the CDR3 is TGTGCCAGCAGCCCGTCCTTGGGGAACACCGGGGAGCTGTTTTTT.

This clonotype was counted at least ten times. The gene calls are TRBV3-1 and TRBJ2-7, with TRBD2 as a possible D gene (6 bases). V gave up 4 bases and J gave up 0 bases, with 19 bases separating them. CDR1 is LGHDT, CDR2 YNNKEL, per germline (reference sequence). The CDR3 has 17 residues. In nucleotides, the CDR3 is TGTGCCAGCAGCCCAGCCACCGGGCGGGGCAGCTCCTACGAGCAGTACTTC. Protein sequence: CASSPATGRGSSYEQYF.

This clonotype has a handful of counts. This sequence joins TRBV29-1 and TRBJ2-1; TRBD2 matches 14 bases. The V gene end was trimmed by 4 bases and the J gene end by 8 bases; junction bases not matched to a gene: 4. Germline-derived CDR1 and CDR2 are SQVTM and ANQGSEA. The CDR3 loop spans 14 amino acids. The DNA of the CDR3 is TGCAGCGTTGCCGGGACTAGCGGGAGTTATGAGCAGTTCTTC. Its translation is CSVAGTSGSYEQFF.

This clonotype showed up just a few times. V is TRBV4-2 and J is TRBJ2-1; TRBD2 matches at 13 bases. Germline V gives CDR1 LGHNA, CDR2 YNFKEQ. J was trimmed by 0 bases and V by 3 bases; bases with no gene match: 5. The CDR3 contains 18 residues. The CDR3 coding sequence is TGTGCCAGCAGCCACTCACTAGCGGGGGGGAGCTCCTACAATGAGCAGTTCTTC. Protein product: CASSHSLAGGSSYNEQFF.

This clonotype was recorded many times. V usage is TRBV19 and J usage is TRBJ1-2; the D gene is possibly TRBD1 (6 bases). The CDR3 is 15 amino acids. Trimming shortened V by 2 bases and J by 6 bases, and 16 bases separated the two germline ends. Looked up from germline, CDR1 is LNHDA and CDR2 is SQIVND (reference sequence). The CDR3 DNA reads TGTGCCAGTAGTATACAGGGGAACCCGTTGGATGGCTACACCTTC. Protein product: CASSIQGNPLDGYTF.